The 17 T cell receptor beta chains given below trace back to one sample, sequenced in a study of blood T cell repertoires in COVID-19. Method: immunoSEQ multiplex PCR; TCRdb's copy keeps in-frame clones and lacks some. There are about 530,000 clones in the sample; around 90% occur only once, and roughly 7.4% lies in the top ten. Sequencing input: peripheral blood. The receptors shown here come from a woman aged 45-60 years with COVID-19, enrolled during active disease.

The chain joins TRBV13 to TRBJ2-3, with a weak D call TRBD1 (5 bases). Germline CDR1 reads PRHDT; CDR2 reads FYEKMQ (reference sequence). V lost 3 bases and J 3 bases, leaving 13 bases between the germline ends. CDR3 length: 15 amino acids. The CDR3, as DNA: TGTGCCAGCAGCTTCCCGTCAGGGAAAACAGATACGCAGTATTTT. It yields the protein CASSFPSGKTDTQYF.

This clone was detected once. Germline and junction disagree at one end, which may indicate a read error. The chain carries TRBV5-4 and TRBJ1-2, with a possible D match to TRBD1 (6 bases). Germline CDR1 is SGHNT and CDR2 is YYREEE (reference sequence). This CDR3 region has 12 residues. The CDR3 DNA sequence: TGTGCCAGCAGGAATTTGACAGGATCTCTCTTATTC. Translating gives CASRNLTGSLLF. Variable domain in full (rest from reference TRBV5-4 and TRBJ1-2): ETGVTQSPTHLIKTRGQQVTLRCSSQSGHNTVSWYQQALGQGPQFIFQYYREEENGRGNFPPRFSGLQFPNYSSELNVNALELDDSALYLCASRNLTGSLLFGSGTRLTVV.

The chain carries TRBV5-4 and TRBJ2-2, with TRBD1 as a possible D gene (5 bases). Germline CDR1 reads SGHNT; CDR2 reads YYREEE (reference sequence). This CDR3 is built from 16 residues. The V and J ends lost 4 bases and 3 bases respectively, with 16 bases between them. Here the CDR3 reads CASSALRQGDTGELFF. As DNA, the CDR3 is TGTGCCAGCAGCGCTCTCCGCCAGGGTGACACCGGGGAGCTGTTTTTT.

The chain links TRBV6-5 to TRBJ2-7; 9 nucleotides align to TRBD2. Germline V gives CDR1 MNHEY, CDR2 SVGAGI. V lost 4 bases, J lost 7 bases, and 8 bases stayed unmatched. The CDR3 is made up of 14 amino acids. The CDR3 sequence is CASSWRGGQREQYF. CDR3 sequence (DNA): TGTGCCAGCAGTTGGCGGGGGGGCCAACGGGAGCAGTACTTC.

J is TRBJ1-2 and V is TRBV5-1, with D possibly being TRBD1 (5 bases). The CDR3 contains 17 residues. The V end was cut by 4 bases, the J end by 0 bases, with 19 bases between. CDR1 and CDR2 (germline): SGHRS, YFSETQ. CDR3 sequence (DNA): TGCGCCAGCAGCCCCACAGGCGCATCGACGACTAACTATGGCTACACCTTC. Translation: CASSPTGASTTNYGYTF. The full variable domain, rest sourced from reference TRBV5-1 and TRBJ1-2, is KAGVTQTPRYLIKTRGQQVTLSCSPISGHRSVSWYQQTPGQGLQFLFEYFSETQRNKGNFPGRFSGRQFSNSRSEMNVSTLELGDSALYLCASSPTGASTTNYGYTFGSGTRLTVV.

CDR3 in DNA: TGTGCCAGCAGCACCTCCCCCCGAGGGAACACTGAAGCTTTCTTT. It translates to CASSTSPRGNTEAFF. The J gene is TRBJ1-1, the V gene TRBV9; no clear D gene. Germline V gene data show CDR1 as SGDLS and CDR2 as YYNGEE. The germline V and J ends were trimmed by 4 bases and 1 base, with 14 bases remaining between them. The CDR3 spans 15 residues.

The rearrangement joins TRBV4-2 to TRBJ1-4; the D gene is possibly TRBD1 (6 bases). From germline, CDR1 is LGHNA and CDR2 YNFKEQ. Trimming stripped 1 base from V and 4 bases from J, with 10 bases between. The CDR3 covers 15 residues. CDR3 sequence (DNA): TGTGCCAGCAGCCAAGCAGGGGCCCTTAATGAAAAACTGTTTTTT. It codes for CASSQAGALNEKLFF.

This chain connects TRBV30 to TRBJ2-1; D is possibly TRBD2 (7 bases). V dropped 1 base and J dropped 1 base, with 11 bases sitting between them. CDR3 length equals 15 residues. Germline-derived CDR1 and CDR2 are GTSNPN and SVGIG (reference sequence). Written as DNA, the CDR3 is TGTGCCTGGAGTGGGCGGGGGCGTTCCTACAATGAGCAGTTCTTC. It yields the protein CAWSGRGRSYNEQFF.

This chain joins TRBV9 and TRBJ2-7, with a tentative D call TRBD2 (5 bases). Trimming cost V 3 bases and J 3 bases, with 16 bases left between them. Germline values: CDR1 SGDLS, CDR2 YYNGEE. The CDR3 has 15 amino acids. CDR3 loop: CASSAGEGWFYEQYF. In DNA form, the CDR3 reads TGTGCCAGCAGCGCAGGAGAGGGCTGGTTCTACGAGCAGTACTTC.

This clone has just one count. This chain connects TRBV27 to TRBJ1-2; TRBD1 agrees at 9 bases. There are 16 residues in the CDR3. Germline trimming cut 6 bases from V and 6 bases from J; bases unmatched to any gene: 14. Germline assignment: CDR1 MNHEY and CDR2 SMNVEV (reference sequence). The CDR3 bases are TGTGCCAGCAGCCCTACAGGGGGCCCGGCGGAAAATGGCTACACCTTC. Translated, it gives CASSPTGGPAENGYTF.

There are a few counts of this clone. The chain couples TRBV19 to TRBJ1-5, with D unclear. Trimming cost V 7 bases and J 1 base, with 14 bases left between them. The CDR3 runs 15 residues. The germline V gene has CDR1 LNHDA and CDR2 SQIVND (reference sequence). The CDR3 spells CASTMWAGSNQPQHF. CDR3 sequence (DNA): TGTGCCAGTACCATGTGGGCAGGAAGCAATCAGCCCCAGCATTTT.

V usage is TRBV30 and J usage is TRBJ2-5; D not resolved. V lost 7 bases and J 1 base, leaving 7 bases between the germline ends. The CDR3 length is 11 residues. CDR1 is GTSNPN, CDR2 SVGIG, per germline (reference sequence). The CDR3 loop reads CASGLQETQYF. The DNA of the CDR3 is TGTGCCTCGGGCCTCCAAGAGACCCAGTACTTC.

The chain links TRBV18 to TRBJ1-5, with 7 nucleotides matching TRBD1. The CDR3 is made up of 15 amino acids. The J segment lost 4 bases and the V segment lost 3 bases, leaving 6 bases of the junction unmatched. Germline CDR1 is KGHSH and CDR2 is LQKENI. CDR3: CASSPQGDGNQPQHF. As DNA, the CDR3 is TGTGCCAGCTCACCCCAGGGGGACGGAAATCAGCCCCAGCATTTT.

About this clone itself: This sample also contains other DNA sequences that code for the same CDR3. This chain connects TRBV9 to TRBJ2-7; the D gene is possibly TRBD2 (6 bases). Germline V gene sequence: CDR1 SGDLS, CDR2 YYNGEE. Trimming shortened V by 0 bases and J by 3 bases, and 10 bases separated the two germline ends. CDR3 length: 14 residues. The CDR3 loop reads CASSVGRGSYEQYF. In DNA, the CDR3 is TGTGCCAGCAGCGTAGGGAGGGGAAGCTACGAGCAGTACTTC.

CDR3 coding DNA: TGTGCCAGCAGTCGTGGACAGAGGGGAGATCAGCCCCAGCATTTT. Its translation: CASSRGQRGDQPQHF. The J gene is TRBJ1-5, the V gene TRBV5-8, with D possibly matching TRBD1 (6 bases). The germline V gene has CDR1 SGHTS and CDR2 YDEGEE. Between the trimmed V and J ends, which lost 5 bases and 5 bases, there was a span of 17 bases. The CDR3 is 15 amino acids. Variable domain in full (rest from reference TRBV5-8 and TRBJ1-5): EAGVTQSPTHLIKTRGQQATLRCSPISGHTSVYWYQQALGLGLQFLLWYDEGEERNRGNFPPRFSGRQFPNYSSELNVNALELEDSALYLCASSRGQRGDQPQHFGDGTRLSIL.

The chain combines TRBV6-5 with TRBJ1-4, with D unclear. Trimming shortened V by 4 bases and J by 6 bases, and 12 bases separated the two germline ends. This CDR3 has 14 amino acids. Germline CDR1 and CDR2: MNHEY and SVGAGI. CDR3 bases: TGTGCCAGCAGTTCTACGAGGGTCCATGAAAAACTGTTTTTT. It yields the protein CASSSTRVHEKLFF.

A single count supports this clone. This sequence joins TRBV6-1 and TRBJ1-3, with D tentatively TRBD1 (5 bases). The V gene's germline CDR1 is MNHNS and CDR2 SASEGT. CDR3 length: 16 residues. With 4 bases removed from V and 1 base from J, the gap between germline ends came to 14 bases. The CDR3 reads CASSGQLELSGNTIYF. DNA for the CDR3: TGTGCCAGCAGTGGACAGTTAGAGTTATCTGGAAACACCATATATTTT.